What follows describes a single T cell receptor (beta chain). As yet, its antigen is unknown. This sample is part of a study of PD-1 blockade in classical Hodgkin lymphoma. The study, taken as a whole, reports: Compared with healthy donors, newly diagnosed patients reportedly showed lower baseline TCR diversity. Newly diagnosed and completely responding patients shared comparable baseline diversity. Patients with an early start, nivolumab under 1 year after ASCT, were excluded.

V lost 4 bases and J lost 10, with 17 bases in between. The length of the CDR3 is 15 residues. CDR1 is SGHVS, CDR2 FQNEAQ, per germline. Sequencing was performed with immunoSEQ multiplex PCR; in TCRdb, only in-frame clones are kept and a portion is missing. The sample carries under 5,000 clones, around 80% recorded once. There was relapse after autologous stem cell transplantation in every patient, and there was variation in brentuximab vedotin exposure. This sequence originates from a human donor with classical Hodgkin lymphoma. Source: peripheral blood mononuclear cells (PBMCs), taken at baseline. The V call is TRBV7-8, the J call TRBJ1-6; D is possibly TRBD1 (5 bases). DNA of the CDR3: TGTGCCAGCAGCTCGCTGCGGGGCGGAGGGTCACCCCTCCACTTT. This sequence encodes CASSSLRGGGSPLHF.